Each of the 30 T cell receptor beta chains below was sequenced from the same sample in a study of blood T cells in healthy people across ages. The second PCR ran roughly 6 to 12 cycles with a sample-barcoded 5' primer and J-beta primers. TCRdb re-derived calls from the 5' RACE reads in MiXCR, one entry per CDR3 protein. The sample records nearly 800,000 distinct CDR3 sequences, roughly 56% being singletons. Input material: blood. Source of these receptors: a middle-aged man in good health.

The chain links TRBV12-3 or TRBV12-4 to TRBJ2-7; TRBD1 or TRBD2 may be the D gene (6 bases each). The CDR3 consists of 15 residues. V was shortened by 3 bases and J by 3 bases, with 15 bases between the two germline ends. The CDR3 nucleotides read TGTGCCAGCAGTTTTCGGGGGCCCCCTAACTACGAGCAGTACTTC. Translation: CASSFRGPPNYEQYF.

The V call is TRBV6-5, the J call TRBJ2-7; TRBD2 agrees at 10 bases. Germline V gene sequence: CDR1 MNHEY, CDR2 SVGAGI. The CDR3 runs to 15 residues. With V trimmed by 6 bases and J by 5 bases, 10 bases remained unmatched. CDR3 bases: TGTGCCAGCAGACTAACTAGCGGGATACCTAACGAGCAGTACTTC. It is translated as CASRLTSGIPNEQYF.

This clonotype was counted between two and nine times. The chain combines TRBV4-1 with TRBJ2-3; D is ambiguous. Germline CDR1 is MGHRA and CDR2 is YSYEKL. Trimming took off 0 bases at V and 6 bases at J, with 16 bases between the two ends. CDR3 length equals 16 residues. CDR3 DNA sequence: TGCGCCAGCAGCCAAGAAAGTTCGAGTCGGCGGGATACGCAGTATTTT. As protein: CASSQESSSRRDTQYF.

This clonotype has just a few counts. The chain recombines TRBV12-3 or TRBV12-4 with TRBJ2-1, with D maybe TRBD1 (5 bases). This CDR3 is 18 amino acids long. V lost 8 bases and J 3 bases, leaving 26 bases between the germline ends. The CDR3 DNA sequence: TGTGCCAGCTTCTATGAACTCCTTAACGCAGGGATCTACAATGAGCAGTTCTTC. Encoded protein: CASFYELLNAGIYNEQFF.

The V and J genes are TRBV5-1 and TRBJ1-2, with 8 bases lining up with TRBD1. V lost 4 bases and J lost 3; bases outside the gene matches: 8. This CDR3 has 15 residues. Germline V gene data show CDR1 as SGHRS and CDR2 as YFSETQ. The CDR3 DNA reads as TGCGCCAGCAGCGTCCTACAGGGGGGAGACTATGGCTACACCTTC. This translates into CASSVLQGGDYGYTF.

This clonotype has only one observation. At one boundary the junction diverges from the germline segment, which might be a read error. The chain carries TRBV15 and TRBJ1-5; D not certain. The CDR3 totals 14 residues. Germline V lookup: CDR1 LNHNV, CDR2 YYDKDF (reference sequence). CDR3 sequence reads: CAASREGLQQPQHF. CDR3 coding DNA: TGTGCCGCCAGCAGAGAAGGCCTGCAGCAGCCCCAGCATTTT.

The table lists this clonotype with a few counts. V usage is TRBV6-5 and J usage is TRBJ2-7; D is unclear. V was cut by 4 bases and J by 6 bases, with 10 bases left in between. The CDR3 length is 12 residues. CDR1 MNHEY and CDR2 SVGAGI come from the germline V gene. The CDR3 nucleotides read TGTGCCAGCAGTTCGTCACTGGGCGAGCAGTACTTC. This gives the protein CASSSSLGEQYF.

CDR3 nucleotides: TGTGCCAGCAGTGAAAGGGGACAGGGGGGCTATGGCTACACCTTC. Residues: CASSERGQGGYGYTF. The chain links TRBV25-1 to TRBJ1-2, with 11 bases fitting TRBD1. Trimming cost V 2 bases and J 4 bases; bases outside gene matches: 3. The CDR3 totals 15 residues. CDR1 and CDR2 from the germline V gene are MGHDK and SYGVNS.

In this sample, this clonotype turned up a few times. The V gene is TRBV9, the J gene TRBJ1-6; TRBD1 agrees at 7 bases. The CDR3 has 15 residues. The junction had 9 bases not matched to a gene; V was cut back by 2 bases and J by 10 bases. Germline CDR1 and CDR2: SGDLS and YYNGEE. DNA for the CDR3: TGTGCCAGCAGCGTTTTAGACAGGGTGAAATCACCCCTCCACTTT. As protein: CASSVLDRVKSPLHF.

The V call is TRBV7-3, the J call TRBJ2-3; 10 nucleotides agree with TRBD2. Germline CDR1 is SGHTA and CDR2 is FQGTGA. Trimming took 0 bases from V and 4 from J; bases not matched to a gene: 7. The CDR3 contains 17 residues. CDR3 DNA sequence: TGTGCCAGCAGCTTAACAGGGGTAGCGGGAGGCCCAGATACGCAGTATTTT. Translation: CASSLTGVAGGPDTQYF. Full variable domain (missing parts from reference TRBV7-3 and TRBJ2-3): GAGVSQTPSNKVTEKGKYVELRCDPISGHTALYWYRQSLGQGPEFLIYFQGTGAADDSGLPNDRFFAVRPEGSVSTLKIQRTERGDSAVYLCASSLTGVAGGPDTQYFGPGTRLTVL.

The J gene is TRBJ2-7, the V gene TRBV20-1; 11 nucleotides align to TRBD2. The trim removed 5 bases at V and 7 bases at J, leaving 19 bases unmatched. This CDR3 region has 17 residues. Germline V gene lookup returns CDR1 DFQATT and CDR2 SNEGSKA (reference sequence). The CDR3 here is CSAVVGLAGGWPNEQYF. CDR3 coding DNA: TGCAGTGCTGTAGTGGGGCTAGCGGGAGGCTGGCCTAATGAGCAGTACTTC.

The chain carries TRBV2 and TRBJ2-6; no definite D call. Germline V gene sequence: CDR1 SNHLY, CDR2 FYNNEI. This CDR3 is 16 amino acids long. V lost 5 bases to trimming and J lost 0 bases, with 11 bases between them. The CDR3 reads CASSPTLGSGANVLTF. The DNA of the CDR3 is TGTGCCAGCAGTCCGACTTTGGGCTCTGGGGCCAACGTCCTGACTTTC.

This chain connects TRBV5-1 to TRBJ2-4; TRBD1 is a possible D gene (6 bases). V gave up 4 bases and J gave up 0 bases, with 20 bases separating them. Germline values: CDR1 SGHRS, CDR2 YFSETQ. The CDR3 has 18 residues. CDR3 sequence (DNA): TGCGCCAGCAGCCCTCAGGGGCCAGTACCACTAGCCAAAAACATTCAGTACTTC. Its translation is CASSPQGPVPLAKNIQYF.

This clonotype has ten or more counts. The chain links TRBV12-3 or TRBV12-4 to TRBJ2-3; D is undetermined. The ends were cut back, 3 bases at V and 5 bases at J, with 3 bases in the middle. There are 11 residues in the CDR3. The CDR3 coding sequence is TGTGCCAGCAGTTTTGGAGATACGCAGTATTTT. It codes for CASSFGDTQYF.

The chain joins TRBV12-3 or TRBV12-4 to TRBJ2-2; 9 bases align to TRBD1. CDR3 length: 13 amino acids. The ends lost 10 bases at V and 6 bases at J; junction bases unmatched: 6. Written as DNA, the CDR3 is TGTGCCACGGGACAGGGAAGTTCCGGGGAGCTGTTTTTT. Translating gives CATGQGSSGELFF.

This clonotype has ten or more counts. The gene calls are TRBV7-3 and TRBJ2-1; no clear D gene. The CDR3 spans 13 residues. Germline CDR1 reads SGHTA; CDR2 reads FQGTGA. V shed 5 bases and J shed 0 bases, with 5 bases lying between them. As DNA, the CDR3 is TGTGCCAGCAGCCGAAGCTCCTACAATGAGCAGTTCTTC. Protein sequence: CASSRSSYNEQFF.

This chain links TRBV10-3 with TRBJ2-5; D not resolved. Trimming left V 7 bases short and J 4 bases short, with 10 bases between. Per germline, CDR1 ENHRY and CDR2 SYGVKD. The CDR3 extends over 12 amino acids. CDR3 loop: CAIIESGETQYF. As DNA, the CDR3 is TGTGCCATCATTGAATCGGGAGAGACCCAGTACTTC.

The chain couples TRBV7-2 to TRBJ1-4; D unclear. CDR3 length: 17 amino acids. CDR1 and CDR2 from the germline V gene are SGHTA and FQGNSA. V was trimmed by 4 bases and J by 8 bases, leaving 23 bases between them. Written as DNA, the CDR3 is TGTGCCAGCAGCTCAACGTTCTTCGCCGTAAACGGAGAAAAACTGTTTTTT. Translated, it gives CASSSTFFAVNGEKLFF.

The chain recombines TRBV4-2 with TRBJ1-2, with D possibly TRBD1 on 6 matching bases. Germline V gene data show CDR1 as LGHNA and CDR2 as YNFKEQ. Trimming cost V 1 base and J 3 bases, with 12 bases left between them. The CDR3 loop spans 15 amino acids. The CDR3 reads CASSQAGEFDYGYTF. In DNA, the CDR3 is TGTGCCAGCAGCCAAGCAGGGGAGTTCGACTATGGCTACACCTTC.

The V call is TRBV9, the J call TRBJ2-7, with D perhaps matching TRBD1 (5 bases). The CDR3 consists of 13 residues. Trimming pared 3 bases from V and 9 bases from J, leaving 16 bases between. Germline V gene sequence: CDR1 SGDLS, CDR2 YYNGEE. CDR3 bases: TGTGCCAGCAGCGGAGATCCCTGGCAGGGGCAGTACTTC. This gives the protein CASSGDPWQGQYF.

J is TRBJ2-1 and V is TRBV20-1, with D possibly being TRBD2 (6 bases). V was clipped by 7 bases and J by 5 bases, with 24 bases between them. The germline V gene encodes CDR1 DFQATT and CDR2 SNEGSKA (reference sequence). This CDR3 comprises 16 residues. CDR3 amino acids: CSVSIRDFGSHNEQFF. In DNA, the CDR3 is TGCAGTGTTTCTATCCGGGACTTCGGGAGCCACAATGAGCAGTTCTTC.

The chain has TRBV9 and TRBJ2-7; 12 nucleotides line up with TRBD1. Germline V gene data show CDR1 as SGDLS and CDR2 as YYNGEE. The CDR3 spans 18 residues. Trimming removed 0 bases from V and 4 bases from J; junction bases left unmatched: 11. The CDR3 spells CASSVDPGTGGVKYEQYF. In DNA form, the CDR3 reads TGTGCCAGCAGCGTAGACCCCGGGACAGGGGGCGTCAAATACGAGCAGTACTTC.

The chain couples TRBV9 to TRBJ2-3; perhaps TRBD2 as D (5 bases). This CDR3 spans 15 amino acids. V was shortened by 0 bases and J by 0 bases, with 8 bases between the two germline ends. Germline V gives CDR1 SGDLS, CDR2 YYNGEE. For the CDR3, the DNA is TGTGCCAGCAGCGTAGTAGGACTTAGCACAGATACGCAGTATTTT. Protein sequence: CASSVVGLSTDTQYF.

This clonotype was seen a handful of times. This rearrangement joins TRBV29-1 to TRBJ2-5; 11 positions agree with TRBD2. The CDR3 loop spans 14 amino acids. V lost 6 bases and J lost 4; bases outside the gene matches: 7. Germline V gives CDR1 SQVTM, CDR2 ANQGSEA. CDR3 region: CSVALAGVSETQYF. The CDR3 DNA follows: TGCAGCGTAGCACTAGCGGGGGTCTCAGAGACCCAGTACTTC.

This clonotype turned up a few times. The chain carries TRBV12-3 or TRBV12-4 and TRBJ1-6; tentatively, D is TRBD1 (5 bases). There are 14 residues in the CDR3. Trimming removed 6 bases at V and 7 bases at J, with 13 bases between. The CDR3 loop is CASRGQGANSPLHF. The CDR3 nucleotides read TGTGCCAGCAGAGGTCAGGGAGCAAATTCACCCCTCCACTTT.

The chain recombines TRBV6-2 or TRBV6-3 with TRBJ1-4; D gene unclear. Trimming shortened V by 5 bases and J by 2 bases, and 18 bases separated the two germline ends. This CDR3 region has 17 residues. Per the germline V gene, CDR1 is MNHEY and CDR2 is SVGEGT. CDR3 DNA sequence: TGTGCCAGCAGTCCGACCCCTCGAGACACCACTAATGAAAAACTGTTTTTT. Its translation is CASSPTPRDTTNEKLFF.

The V call is TRBV20-1, the J call TRBJ2-7; 7 nucleotides agree with TRBD1. With 3 bases clipped from V and 6 bases from J, the junction kept 8 bases outside the gene matches. Germline assignment: CDR1 DFQATT and CDR2 SNEGSKA (reference sequence). CDR3 length: 13 amino acids. The CDR3 DNA reads as TGCAGTGCTAGGGGCGACAGGGAACGCGAGCAGTACTTC. Protein sequence: CSARGDREREQYF.

The chain employs TRBV28 and TRBJ1-4, with a weak D call TRBD1 (5 bases). The V end lost 3 bases, the J end lost 0 bases, and 11 bases lay between the germline ends. This CDR3 contains 16 residues. Germline CDR1 is MDHEN and CDR2 is SYDVKM. This CDR3 reads CASSFPPQATNEKLFF. Here the CDR3 DNA reads TGTGCCAGCAGTTTTCCCCCACAGGCAACTAATGAAAAACTGTTTTTT.

The V gene is TRBV2, the J gene TRBJ2-1; TRBD2 matches 11 bases. Germline V gene sequence: CDR1 SNHLY, CDR2 FYNNEI. There are 16 residues in the CDR3. The J segment lost 8 bases and the V segment lost 4 bases, leaving 10 bases of the junction unmatched. CDR3 sequence: CASSALAGGGNDEQFF. The CDR3 region has the DNA TGTGCCAGCAGTGCCCTAGCGGGGGGAGGTAACGATGAGCAGTTCTTC.

The genes are TRBV7-2 and TRBJ2-7; no clear D. Trimming stripped 1 base from V and 7 bases from J, with 11 bases between. The CDR3 is 13 residues long. Germline V gives CDR1 SGHTA, CDR2 FQGNSA. CDR3 coding DNA: TGTGCCAGCAGCTTAGAACGACCCAGTGAGCAGTACTTC. It codes for CASSLERPSEQYF.